Following are 26 T cell receptor beta chains from one sample sequenced in a study of T cell responses to AZD1222 COVID-19 vaccine (dated by TCRdb to the early 2020s). The time point label corresponds to: baseline before first vaccination. Library creation used the immunoSEQ multiplex PCR assay. TCRdb stores this immuneACCESS table with in-frame sequences only. Part of the clones is absent; in the studies checked, under half of the shortfall reflects unresolved V genes, and no reason is known for the rest. The sample table contains just under 95,000 clones; only one count was recorded for 86% of them. Around 9.6% of the sample comes from the top ten. Here the sequenced sample was peripheral blood, taken on day 0 of AZD1222 vaccination. These receptors were collected from an adult in good health.

This chain uses TRBV10-3 with TRBJ1-2, with D maybe TRBD1 (5 bases). The CDR3 extends over 16 amino acids. Germline V gene sequence: CDR1 ENHRY, CDR2 SYGVKD. V shed 0 bases and J shed 0 bases, with 11 bases lying between them. CDR3 bases: TGTGCCATCAGTGAGTCAGGGGACGGATCTAACTATGGCTACACCTTC. Amino acid sequence: CAISESGDGSNYGYTF.

J is TRBJ2-3 and V is TRBV9; D gene unclear. The CDR3 loop spans 13 amino acids. Between the trimmed V and J ends, which lost 2 bases and 2 bases, there was a span of 6 bases. Germline V gene data show CDR1 as SGDLS and CDR2 as YYNGEE. In DNA form, the CDR3 reads TGTGCCAGCAGCGTTACTTACACAGATACGCAGTATTTT. Its protein product is CASSVTYTDTQYF.

V usage is TRBV29-1 and J usage is TRBJ2-5, with 12 positions matching TRBD1. This CDR3 is built from 18 residues. The trim removed 4 bases at V and 4 bases at J, leaving 16 bases unmatched. Looked up from germline, CDR1 is SQVTM and CDR2 is ANQGSEA. CDR3 DNA sequence: TGCAGCGTTGGACCCGGGACAGGGGGCCGGGGTTTGGGAGAGACCCAGTACTTC. Its translation: CSVGPGTGGRGLGETQYF.

J is TRBJ1-4 and V is TRBV7-2, with a possible D match to TRBD1 (5 bases). This CDR3 spans 17 amino acids. V dropped 3 bases and J dropped 5 bases, with 19 bases sitting between them. Germline values: CDR1 SGHTA, CDR2 FQGNSA. CDR3 in amino acids: CASSFAGRSSGNEKLFF. The DNA of the CDR3 is TGTGCCAGCAGCTTCGCGGGACGGAGTAGTGGGAATGAAAAACTGTTTTTT.

The chain combines TRBV14 with TRBJ1-3; D gene unclear. With 4 bases removed from V and 0 bases from J, the gap between germline ends came to 4 bases. There are 13 residues in the CDR3. Germline CDR1 reads SGHDN; CDR2 reads FVKESK. CDR3 DNA: TGTGCCAGCAGCCTAAGCTCTGGAAACACCATATATTTT. Translated, it gives CASSLSSGNTIYF.

The DNA of the CDR3 is TGTGCCAGCAGCCTATACAGGGAAACTGAAGCTTTCTTT. This gives the protein CASSLYRETEAFF. The chain joins TRBV14 to TRBJ1-1, with a possible D match to TRBD1 (6 bases). V was trimmed by 4 bases and J by 5 bases, leaving 11 bases between them. The length of the CDR3 is 13 residues. Germline assignment: CDR1 SGHDN and CDR2 FVKESK.

This rearrangement joins TRBV7-9 to TRBJ1-5; the D gene is possibly TRBD1 (6 bases). The V gene's germline CDR1 is SEHNR and CDR2 FQNEAQ (reference sequence). CDR3 length equals 18 residues. Between the trimmed V and J ends, which lost 5 bases and 0 bases, there was a span of 20 bases. Written as DNA, the CDR3 is TGTGCCAGCAGCCTTCCGCCCCGGACAGAATATAGCAATCAGCCCCAGCATTTT. It is translated as CASSLPPRTEYSNQPQHF.

With respect to this clone: Other DNA sequences in this specimen translate into the identical CDR3. This rearrangement joins TRBV19 to TRBJ2-2, with D possibly being TRBD2 (6 bases). This CDR3 has 13 residues. Germline CDR1 is LNHDA and CDR2 is SQIVND (reference sequence). The V gene lost 5 bases and the J gene lost 5 bases, with 9 bases spanning the gap. The CDR3 protein is CASSRGLTGELFF. The CDR3 nucleotides are TGTGCCAGTAGTCGGGGGTTGACCGGGGAGCTGTTTTTT. The variable domain in full, with the rest retrieved from reference TRBV19 and TRBJ2-2, is DGGITQSPKYLFRKEGQNVTLSCEQNLNHDAMYWYRQDPGQGLRLIYYSQIVNDFQKGDIAEGYSVSREKKESFPLTVTSAQKNPTAFYLCASSRGLTGELFFGEGSRLTVL.

V is TRBV12-3 or TRBV12-4 and J is TRBJ1-1; 7 bases are shared with TRBD1. The length of the CDR3 is 13 residues. V lost 6 bases to trimming and J lost 1 base; unmatched junction nucleotides: 2. The CDR3 region is CASRRTGNTEAFF. The CDR3, as DNA: TGTGCCAGCAGGAGGACAGGGAACACTGAAGCTTTCTTT.

V and J are TRBV30 and TRBJ1-6, with a tentative D call TRBD1 (5 bases). Deletions cut 1 base from V and 10 bases from J, with 14 bases between. The CDR3 is made up of 14 amino acids. From germline, CDR1 is GTSNPN and CDR2 SVGIG (reference sequence). Written as DNA, the CDR3 is TGTGCCTGGAGTGCAACAGGAGGGGAATCACCCCTCCACTTT. Translated: CAWSATGGESPLHF.

The chain recombines TRBV27 with TRBJ1-2; D is unclear. V dropped 5 bases and J dropped 7 bases, with 14 bases sitting between them. There are 13 residues in the CDR3. Looked up from germline, CDR1 is MNHEY and CDR2 is SMNVEV (reference sequence). The CDR3 loop reads CASSDEIRGGYTF. The CDR3 DNA follows: TGTGCCAGCAGTGACGAGATCAGAGGTGGCTACACCTTC.

The rearrangement joins TRBV4-2 to TRBJ2-1; 9 nucleotides align to TRBD1. The CDR3 runs 15 residues. Germline V gene lookup returns CDR1 LGHNA and CDR2 YNFKEQ. The V and J ends lost 1 base and 4 bases, in that order; junction bases with no gene match: 2. Here the CDR3 DNA reads TGTGCCAGCAGCCAAGCGGGACAGGGATACAATGAGCAGTTCTTC. Translated: CASSQAGQGYNEQFF.

The chain links TRBV5-1 to TRBJ2-1, with 8 positions matching TRBD2. Germline assignment: CDR1 SGHRS and CDR2 YFSETQ. CDR3 length equals 16 residues. J was trimmed by 9 bases and V by 0 bases; bases with no gene match: 11. This chain's CDR3 is CASSLAPGGGYGEQFF. The CDR3 nucleotides are TGCGCCAGCAGCTTGGCCCCGGGCGGGGGGTACGGTGAGCAGTTCTTC.

The chain links TRBV29-1 to TRBJ1-1; D is perhaps TRBD1 (5 bases). Germline CDR1 SQVTM, CDR2 ANQGSEA. This CDR3 contains 13 residues. Trimming pared 8 bases from V and 0 bases from J, leaving 13 bases between. The CDR3 DNA follows: TGCAGCACGAAGAGACAGATGAACACTGAAGCTTTCTTT. Residues: CSTKRQMNTEAFF.

The rearrangement links TRBV10-3 to TRBJ2-7; D may be TRBD1 (6 bases). The V gene's germline CDR1 is ENHRY and CDR2 SYGVKD. The V end was cut by 2 bases, the J end by 1 base, with 12 bases between. The CDR3 is made up of 15 amino acids. In nucleotides, the CDR3 is TGTGCCATCAGTGAGCCTCAACAGGGATCCTACGAGCAGTACTTC. This gives the protein CAISEPQQGSYEQYF.

The chain couples TRBV21-1 to TRBJ2-1; no DNA check was done on the table's D call, TRBD1. TRBV21-1 is recorded as a pseudogene. The CDR3 consists of 20 residues. CDR3 sequence reads: CASSKALGQGVYSSYNEQFF. The DNA for the CDR3 is TGTGCCAGCAGCAAAGCGCTCGGACAGGGGGTTTATAGCTCCTACAATGAGCAGTTCTTC.

This chain links TRBV27 with TRBJ1-3; D may be TRBD1 (6 bases). V was trimmed by 5 bases and J by 1 base, leaving 15 bases between them. CDR1 and CDR2 (germline): MNHEY, SMNVEV (reference sequence). The CDR3 sequence is 16 residues long. The CDR3 region is CASSRAGTPSGNTIYF. The CDR3 nucleotides read TGTGCCAGCAGTAGGGCAGGGACACCTTCTGGAAACACCATATATTTT.

The V call is TRBV7-3, the J call TRBJ2-2, with D perhaps matching TRBD2 (7 bases). V was shortened by 3 bases and J by 4 bases, with 9 bases between the two germline ends. Germline V CDR1 and CDR2: SGHTA, FQGTGA. The CDR3 consists of 14 residues. The CDR3 bases are TGTGCCAGCAGCTTGGGGGGGCCCACCGGGGAGCTGTTTTTT. Its protein is CASSLGGPTGELFF.

This clone rates as medium-sized (0.01 to 0.1%). The V and J genes are TRBV5-6 and TRBJ1-2, with TRBD1 matching over 7 bases. The germline CDR1 and CDR2 sequences are SGHDT and YYEEEE. Trimming took 0 bases from V and 5 from J; bases not matched to a gene: 1. This CDR3 has 13 amino acids. For the CDR3, the DNA is TGTGCCAGCAGCTTGGGGACAGGATATGGCTACACCTTC. Residues: CASSLGTGYGYTF. The complete variable domain, with remaining parts taken from reference TRBV5-6 and TRBJ1-2, reads DAGVTQSPTHLIKTRGQQVTLRCSPKSGHDTVSWYQQALGQGPQFIFQYYEEEERQRGNFPDRFSGHQFPNYSSELNVNALLLGDSALYLCASSLGTGYGYTFGSGTRLTVV.

There are a few counts of this clone. V gene TRBV28 combines with J gene TRBJ1-3, with D possibly being TRBD1 (5 bases). The CDR3 consists of 15 residues. Trimming cost V 5 bases and J 0 bases, with 11 bases left between them. Germline V gives CDR1 MDHEN, CDR2 SYDVKM. CDR3 nucleotides: TGTGCCAGCAGTCCCGACAGCTTCTCTGGAAACACCATATATTTT. This sequence encodes CASSPDSFSGNTIYF.

This clone was picked up one time. The chain employs TRBV18 and TRBJ2-5; D not resolved. Trimming stripped 6 bases from V and 4 bases from J, with 12 bases between. The CDR3 extends over 13 amino acids. The germline gives CDR1 KGHSH, CDR2 LQKENI. CDR3 sequence (DNA): TGTGCCAGCTCTCCGACGAGATTAGAGACCCAGTACTTC. This gives the protein CASSPTRLETQYF.

The chain links TRBV5-5 to TRBJ1-3; no definite D call. The length of the CDR3 is 14 residues. CDR1 SGHKS and CDR2 YYEKEE come from the germline V gene (reference sequence). V gave up 7 bases and J gave up 0 bases, with 11 bases separating them. The CDR3 sequence is CASGREYSGNTIYF. CDR3 sequence (DNA): TGTGCCAGCGGGAGGGAATACTCTGGAAACACCATATATTTT.

This clone has more than one count but fewer than ten. The chain employs TRBV6-1 and TRBJ1-4; D gene unclear. Deletions cut 1 base from V and 0 bases from J, with 9 bases between. The germline CDR1 and CDR2 sequences are MNHNS and SASEGT. This CDR3 has 16 residues. This CDR3 reads CASSEVSLPTNEKLFF. In nucleotides, the CDR3 is TGTGCCAGCAGTGAAGTCTCCCTCCCAACTAATGAAAAACTGTTTTTT.

The chain carries TRBV7-8 and TRBJ1-1; D ambiguous. Trimming took off 3 bases at V and 5 bases at J, with 10 bases between the two ends. Germline assignment: CDR1 SGHVS and CDR2 FQNEAQ. The CDR3 consists of 13 residues. CDR3 DNA: TGTGCCAGCAGCTTGACACTGAGAACTGAAGCTTTCTTT. Translation gives CASSLTLRTEAFF.

The rearrangement links TRBV6-6 to TRBJ1-2; D is perhaps TRBD1 (5 bases). V gave up 3 bases and J gave up 2 bases, with 13 bases separating them. Germline V CDR1 and CDR2: MNHNY, SVGAGI (reference sequence). The CDR3 covers 15 residues. The CDR3 DNA is TGTGCCAGCAGTTATGGTTTAGGGGCGAACTATGGCTACACCTTC. Translated, it gives CASSYGLGANYGYTF.

The J gene is TRBJ1-1, the V gene TRBV12-3 or TRBV12-4; D unclear. The CDR3 extends over 13 amino acids. The ends were cut back, 3 bases at V and 10 bases at J, with 15 bases in the middle. Here the CDR3 DNA reads TGTGCCAGCAGTTTTGCCCGAGAGGCGCGAGCTTTCTTT. Its protein product is CASSFAREARAFF.